Listed here is a single TCR beta chain. Its antigen is not known. The sample originates from a study of cytomegalovirus exposure and HLA in healthy donors. Overall study results and limits: Prediction of most subjects' HLA-A and HLA-B alleles by TCR beta sequences was reportedly accurate. It is likely that the observed cluster of highly shared sequence variants was a sequencing artifact.

This CDR3 comprises 15 residues. The ends were cut back, 6 bases at V and 0 bases at J, with 12 bases in the middle. Looked up from germline, CDR1 is MDHEN and CDR2 is SYDVKM. Researchers ran the PCR with 60 Vbeta and 13 Jbeta primers. Sequenced by immunoSEQ multiplex PCR; TCRdb stores in-frame clones only, minus some. The sample consists of approximately 160,000 clones, approximately 80% of them appearing once. The sequence derives from a woman in her fifties or sixties in good health and CMV-seropositive. The sample was PBMCs. The genes are TRBV28 and TRBJ1-5, with a weak D call TRBD1 (6 bases). CDR3 sequence: CASSHGQTSNQPQHF. Written as DNA, the CDR3 is TGTGCCAGCAGCCATGGACAGACTAGCAATCAGCCCCAGCATTTT.